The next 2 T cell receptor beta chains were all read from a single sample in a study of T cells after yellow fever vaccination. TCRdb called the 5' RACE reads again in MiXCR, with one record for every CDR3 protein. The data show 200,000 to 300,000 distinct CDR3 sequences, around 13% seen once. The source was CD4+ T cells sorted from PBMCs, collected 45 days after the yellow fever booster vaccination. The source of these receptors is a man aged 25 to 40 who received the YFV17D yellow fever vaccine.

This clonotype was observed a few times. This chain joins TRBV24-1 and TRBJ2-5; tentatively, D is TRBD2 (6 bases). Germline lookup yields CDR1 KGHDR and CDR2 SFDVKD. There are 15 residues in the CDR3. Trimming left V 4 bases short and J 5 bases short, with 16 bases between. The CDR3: CATSEPEPAGETQYF. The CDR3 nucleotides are TGTGCCACCAGTGAGCCCGAGCCGGCGGGGGAGACCCAGTACTTC.

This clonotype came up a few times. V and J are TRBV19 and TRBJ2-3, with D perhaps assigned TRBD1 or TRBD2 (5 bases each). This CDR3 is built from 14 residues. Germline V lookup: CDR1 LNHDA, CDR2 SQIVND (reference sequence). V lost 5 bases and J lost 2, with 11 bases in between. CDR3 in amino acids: CASSSGSFTDTQYF. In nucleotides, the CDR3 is TGTGCCAGTAGTTCAGGGAGTTTCACAGATACGCAGTATTTT.